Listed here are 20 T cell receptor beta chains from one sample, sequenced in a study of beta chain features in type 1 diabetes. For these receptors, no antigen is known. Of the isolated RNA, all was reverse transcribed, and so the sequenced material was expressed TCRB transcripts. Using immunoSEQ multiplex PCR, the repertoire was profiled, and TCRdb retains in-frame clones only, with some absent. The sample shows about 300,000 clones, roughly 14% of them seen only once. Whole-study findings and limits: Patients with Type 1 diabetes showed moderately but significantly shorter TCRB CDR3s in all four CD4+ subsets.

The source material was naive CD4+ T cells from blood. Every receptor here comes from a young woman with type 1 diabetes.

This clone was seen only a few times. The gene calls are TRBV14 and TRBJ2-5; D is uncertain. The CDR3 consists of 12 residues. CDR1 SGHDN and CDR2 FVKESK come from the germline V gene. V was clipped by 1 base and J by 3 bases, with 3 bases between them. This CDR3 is CASSQVKETQYF. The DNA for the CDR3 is TGTGCCAGCAGCCAAGTAAAAGAGACCCAGTACTTC.

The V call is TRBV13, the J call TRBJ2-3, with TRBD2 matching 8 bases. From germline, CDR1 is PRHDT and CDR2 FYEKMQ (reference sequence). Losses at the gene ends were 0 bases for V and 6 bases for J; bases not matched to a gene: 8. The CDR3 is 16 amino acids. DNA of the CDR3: TGTGCCAGCAGCTTAGGCAGGCGTCTAGCGGGTGATACGCAGTATTTT. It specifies CASSLGRRLAGDTQYF.

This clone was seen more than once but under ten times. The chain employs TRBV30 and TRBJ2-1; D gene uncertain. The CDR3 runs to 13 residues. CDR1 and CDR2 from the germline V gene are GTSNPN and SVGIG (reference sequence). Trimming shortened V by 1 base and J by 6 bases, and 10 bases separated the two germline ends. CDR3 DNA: TGTGCCTGGAGTGGAGGTCTTGCCAATGAGCAGTTCTTC. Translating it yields CAWSGGLANEQFF.

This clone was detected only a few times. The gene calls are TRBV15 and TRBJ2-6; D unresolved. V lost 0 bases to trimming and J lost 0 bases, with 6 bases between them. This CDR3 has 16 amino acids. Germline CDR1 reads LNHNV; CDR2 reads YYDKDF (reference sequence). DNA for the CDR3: TGTGCCACCAGCAGAGAATCGGGCTCTGGGGCCAACGTCCTGACTTTC. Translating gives CATSRESGSGANVLTF.

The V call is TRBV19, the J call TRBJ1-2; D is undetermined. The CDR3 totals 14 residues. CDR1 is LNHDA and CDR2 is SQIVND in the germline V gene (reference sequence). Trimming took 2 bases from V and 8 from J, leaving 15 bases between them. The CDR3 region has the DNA TGTGCCAGTAGTATATATCAGGTGCCGCCGGGCTACACCTTC. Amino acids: CASSIYQVPPGYTF.

CDR3 residues: CASSRQGEPNYGYTF. DNA for the CDR3: TGTGCCAGCAGCAGACAGGGGGAACCTAACTATGGCTACACCTTC. This chain links TRBV6-5 with TRBJ1-2, with TRBD1 matching over 9 bases. This CDR3 contains 15 residues. Trimming removed 6 bases from V and 0 bases from J; junction bases left unmatched: 5. Germline loops: CDR1 MNHEY, CDR2 SVGAGI.

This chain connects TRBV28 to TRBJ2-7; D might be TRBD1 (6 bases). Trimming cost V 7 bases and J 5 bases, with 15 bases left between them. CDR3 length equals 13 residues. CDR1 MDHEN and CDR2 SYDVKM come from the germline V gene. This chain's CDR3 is CASTLNRAHEQYF. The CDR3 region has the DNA TGTGCCAGCACCCTCAACAGGGCCCACGAGCAGTACTTC.

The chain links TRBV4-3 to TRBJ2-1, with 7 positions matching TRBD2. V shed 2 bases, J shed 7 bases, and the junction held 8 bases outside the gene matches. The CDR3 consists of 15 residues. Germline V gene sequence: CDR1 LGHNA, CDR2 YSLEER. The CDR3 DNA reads TGCGCCAGCAGCCAACTAGCGGCCGGCCGGAATGAGCAGTTCTTC. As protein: CASSQLAAGRNEQFF.

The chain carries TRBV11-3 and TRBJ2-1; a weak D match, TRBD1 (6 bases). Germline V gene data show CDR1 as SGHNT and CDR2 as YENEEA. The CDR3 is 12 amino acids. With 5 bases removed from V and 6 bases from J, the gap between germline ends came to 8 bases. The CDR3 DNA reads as TGTGCCAGCAGCCAGGGGTTCAATGAGCAGTTCTTC. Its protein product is CASSQGFNEQFF. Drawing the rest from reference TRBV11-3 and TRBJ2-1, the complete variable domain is EAGVVQSPRYKIIEKKQPVAFWCNPISGHNTLYWYLQNLGQGPELLIRYENEEAVDDSQLPKDRFSAERLKGVDSTLKIQPAELGDSAVYLCASSQGFNEQFFGPGTRLTVL.

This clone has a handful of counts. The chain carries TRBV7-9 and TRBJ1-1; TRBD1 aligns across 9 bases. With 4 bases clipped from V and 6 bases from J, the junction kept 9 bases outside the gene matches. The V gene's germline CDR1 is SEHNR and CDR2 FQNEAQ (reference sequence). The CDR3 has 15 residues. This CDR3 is CASSSGTGRGAEAFF. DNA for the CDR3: TGTGCCAGCAGCTCCGGGACAGGGCGGGGCGCTGAAGCTTTCTTT.

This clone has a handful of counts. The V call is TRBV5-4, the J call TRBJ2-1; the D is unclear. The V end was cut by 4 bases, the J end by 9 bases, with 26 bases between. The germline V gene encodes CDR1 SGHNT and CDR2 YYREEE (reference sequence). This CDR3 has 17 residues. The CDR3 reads CASSQNIVRGATGEQFF. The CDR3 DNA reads TGTGCCAGCAGCCAGAACATCGTGAGAGGTGCGACGGGTGAGCAGTTCTTC.

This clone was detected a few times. The CDR3 nucleotides are TGTGCCAGCAGCCCTGACGGGAGAGGGAATGAGCAGTTCTTC. Its translation: CASSPDGRGNEQFF. The genes are TRBV5-6 and TRBJ2-1; D may be TRBD2 (6 bases). Germline CDR1 and CDR2: SGHDT and YYEEEE. The CDR3 loop spans 14 amino acids. Trimming took off 4 bases at V and 7 bases at J, with 15 bases between the two ends.

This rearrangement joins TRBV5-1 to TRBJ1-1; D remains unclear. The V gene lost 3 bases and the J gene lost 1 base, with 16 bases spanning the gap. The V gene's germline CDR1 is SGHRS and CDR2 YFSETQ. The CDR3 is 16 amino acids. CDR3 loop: CASSSGSTAPNTEAFF. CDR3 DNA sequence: TGCGCCAGCAGCTCCGGGTCAACTGCGCCGAACACTGAAGCTTTCTTT.

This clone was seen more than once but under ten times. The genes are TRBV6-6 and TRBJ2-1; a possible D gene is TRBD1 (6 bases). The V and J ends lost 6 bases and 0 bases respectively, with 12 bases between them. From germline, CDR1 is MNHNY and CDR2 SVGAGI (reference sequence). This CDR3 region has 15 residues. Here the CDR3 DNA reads TGTGCCAGCAGCCAGGGGTTGAGCTCCTACAATGAGCAGTTCTTC. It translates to CASSQGLSSYNEQFF.

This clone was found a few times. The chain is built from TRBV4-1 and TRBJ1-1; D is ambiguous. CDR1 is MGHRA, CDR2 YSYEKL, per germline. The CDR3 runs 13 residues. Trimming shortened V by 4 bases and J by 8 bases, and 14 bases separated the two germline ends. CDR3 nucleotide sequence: TGCGCCAGCAGCCCCGCAGGTCCCTGGGAAGCTTTCTTT. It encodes CASSPAGPWEAFF.

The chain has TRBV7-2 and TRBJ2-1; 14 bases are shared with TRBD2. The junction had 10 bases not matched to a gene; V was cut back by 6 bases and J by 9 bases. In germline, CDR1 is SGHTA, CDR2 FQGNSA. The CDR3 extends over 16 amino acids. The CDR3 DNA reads TGTGCCAGCAGACTACCGGGACTAGCGGGAGTAAGTGAGCAGTTCTTC. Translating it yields CASRLPGLAGVSEQFF.

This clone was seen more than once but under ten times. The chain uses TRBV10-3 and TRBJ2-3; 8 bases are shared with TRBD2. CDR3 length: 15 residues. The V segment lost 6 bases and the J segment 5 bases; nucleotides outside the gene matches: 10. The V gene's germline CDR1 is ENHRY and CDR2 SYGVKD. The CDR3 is CAIRTTGLAGDTQYF. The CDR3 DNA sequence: TGTGCCATCAGGACCACAGGACTAGCAGGAGATACGCAGTATTTT.

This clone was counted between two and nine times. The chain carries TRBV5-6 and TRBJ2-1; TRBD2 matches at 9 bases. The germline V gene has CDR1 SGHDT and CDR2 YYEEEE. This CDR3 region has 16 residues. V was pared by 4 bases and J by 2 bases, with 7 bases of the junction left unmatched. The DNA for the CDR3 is TGTGCCAGCAGCCCCCGGACTAGCGTGGCCTACAATGAGCAGTTCTTC. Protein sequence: CASSPRTSVAYNEQFF.

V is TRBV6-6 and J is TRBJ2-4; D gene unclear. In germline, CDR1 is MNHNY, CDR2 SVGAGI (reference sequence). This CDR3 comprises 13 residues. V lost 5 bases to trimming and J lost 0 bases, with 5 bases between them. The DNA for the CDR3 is TGTGCCAGCAGTCAGATAGCCAAAAACATTCAGTACTTC. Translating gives CASSQIAKNIQYF.

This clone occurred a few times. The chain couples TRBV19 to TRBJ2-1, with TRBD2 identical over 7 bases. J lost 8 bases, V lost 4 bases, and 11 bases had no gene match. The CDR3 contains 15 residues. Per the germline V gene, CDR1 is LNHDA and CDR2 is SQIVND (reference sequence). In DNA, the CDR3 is TGTGCCAGTAGTAAAAGGGGCGGGAGCTCGGATGAGCAGTTCTTC. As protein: CASSKRGGSSDEQFF.